The next 16 T cell receptor beta chains were all read from a single sample in a study of blood T cell repertoires in COVID-19 (TCRdb year 2020). Libraries were constructed by the immunoSEQ multiplex PCR assay. TCRdb's version of the immuneACCESS table is confined to in-frame rearrangements and falls short of the full clone set. An unresolved V gene accounts for under half of the shortfall where checked; the remainder is of unknown origin. The sample includes 120,000 or so clones, with about 83% observed a single time. About 12% of the sample is held by the ten biggest clonotypes. What was sequenced was peripheral blood. These receptors originate from a man aged 55-75 years with acute or convalescent COVID-19.

V is TRBV19 and J is TRBJ2-1, with D possibly TRBD2 on 6 matching bases. Trimming took off 5 bases at V and 4 bases at J, with 21 bases between the two ends. CDR1 and CDR2 from the germline V gene are LNHDA and SQIVND (reference sequence). There are 17 residues in the CDR3. As DNA, the CDR3 is TGTGCCAGTAGTTTCCCCGACCAGCGGGTATCATACAATGAGCAGTTCTTC. Encoded protein: CASSFPDQRVSYNEQFF.

V and J are TRBV27 and TRBJ1-2, with 7 nucleotides matching TRBD1. Per the germline V gene, CDR1 is MNHEY and CDR2 is SMNVEV (reference sequence). The length of the CDR3 is 15 residues. Trimming at V came to 2 bases and at J to 7 bases, leaving 10 bases not matched to a gene. The CDR3 nucleotides read TGTGCCAGCAGTTTAGGGTTACAGGGGTGGGGTGGCTACACCTTC. The encoded protein is CASSLGLQGWGGYTF.

The rearrangement links TRBV19 to TRBJ2-6; D remains ambiguous. The ends were cut back, 8 bases at V and 1 base at J, with 3 bases in the middle. Germline loops: CDR1 LNHDA, CDR2 SQIVND (reference sequence). The length of the CDR3 is 12 residues. The CDR3 DNA follows: TGTGCCAGTCGGTCTGGGGCCAACGTCCTGACTTTC. Translating it yields CASRSGANVLTF.

The chain joins TRBV7-9 to TRBJ2-1; 12 bases match TRBD2. Germline values: CDR1 SEHNR, CDR2 FQNEAQ (reference sequence). The CDR3 extends over 15 amino acids. V lost 6 bases to trimming and J lost 5 bases; unmatched junction nucleotides: 5. CDR3 DNA: TGTGCCAGCAGTCGACGACTAGCGGGAGACAATGAGCAGTTCTTC. Protein: CASSRRLAGDNEQFF.

The J gene is TRBJ2-5, the V gene TRBV28, with D perhaps matching TRBD2 (6 bases). The CDR3 runs to 13 residues. Per the germline V gene, CDR1 is MDHEN and CDR2 is SYDVKM. Trimming cost V 5 bases and J 7 bases, with 14 bases left between them. CDR3 residues: CASSLGTWGTQYF. The CDR3 DNA reads as TGTGCCAGCAGTCTCGGGACTTGGGGGACCCAGTACTTC.

The gene calls are TRBV24-1 and TRBJ1-5, with TRBD1 matching over 9 bases. Germline CDR1 and CDR2: KGHDR and SFDVKD. V lost 10 bases, J lost 3 bases, and 6 bases stayed unmatched. The CDR3 is 14 residues long. The CDR3 DNA reads as TGTGCCACGAAGGGACAGGGCGACAATCAGCCCCAGCATTTT. It translates to CATKGQGDNQPQHF.

The chain employs TRBV7-8 and TRBJ2-7; D may be TRBD2 (6 bases). Germline lookup yields CDR1 SGHVS and CDR2 FQNEAQ. The length of the CDR3 is 13 residues. Between the trimmed V and J ends, which lost 4 bases and 2 bases, there was a span of 9 bases. CDR3 amino acids: CASSSTRTYEQYF. Here the CDR3 DNA reads TGTGCCAGCAGCTCGACTAGAACCTACGAGCAGTACTTC.

This clone was detected once. The V gene is TRBV3-1 (or the pseudogene TRBV3-2), the J gene TRBJ2-5, with D perhaps matching TRBD2 (6 bases). V was shortened by 2 bases and J by 4 bases, with 8 bases between the two germline ends. Germline V CDR1 and CDR2: LGHDT, YNNKEL (reference sequence). This CDR3 comprises 13 residues. The CDR3 nucleotides read TGTGCCAGCAGCCAAAACGGGGGAGAGACCCAGTACTTC. Translation gives CASSQNGGETQYF.

This rearrangement joins TRBV6-5 to TRBJ1-3; D possibly corresponds to TRBD1 (5 bases). The CDR3 has 15 residues. The V gene's germline CDR1 is MNHEY and CDR2 SVGAGI. Trimming stripped 4 bases from V and 4 bases from J, with 14 bases between. The CDR3 is CASSFGREVGNTIYF. The CDR3 DNA follows: TGTGCCAGCAGTTTTGGCAGGGAAGTCGGAAACACCATATATTTT.

The chain couples TRBV28 to TRBJ2-3, with a tentative D call TRBD1 (6 bases). Germline CDR1 and CDR2: MDHEN and SYDVKM. The CDR3 runs 16 residues. Trimming took off 6 bases at V and 3 bases at J, with 19 bases between the two ends. The CDR3 coding sequence is TGTGCCAGCAGGATAACAGGGTTGAAGAGGACAGATACGCAGTATTTT. This gives the protein CASRITGLKRTDTQYF. Together with reference TRBV28 and TRBJ2-3, the CDR3 gives the full variable domain: DVKVTQSSRYLVKRTGEKVFLECVQDMDHENMFWYRQDPGLGLRLIYFSYDVKMKEKGDIPEGYSVSREKKERFSLILESASTNQTSMYLCASRITGLKRTDTQYFGPGTRLTVL.

This clone was picked up a small number of times. The J gene is TRBJ2-2, the V gene TRBV5-1, with 14 bases identical to TRBD2. This CDR3 is 16 amino acids long. Per the germline V gene, CDR1 is SGHRS and CDR2 is YFSETQ. Trimming at V came to 4 bases and at J to 6 bases, leaving 5 bases not matched to a gene. CDR3 nucleotide sequence: TGCGCCAGCAGCGGACCGGGACTAGCGGGAGCCGGGGAGCTGTTTTTT. It yields the protein CASSGPGLAGAGELFF.

The chain has TRBV4-1 and TRBJ2-7; TRBD2 aligns across 13 bases. After removal of 2 bases from V and 5 bases from J, the junction contained 3 bases not matched to a gene. The CDR3 totals 15 residues. Germline CDR1 is MGHRA and CDR2 is YSYEKL. This CDR3 is CASSQTTSGRNEQYF. The CDR3 DNA sequence: TGCGCCAGCAGCCAAACGACTAGCGGGAGGAACGAGCAGTACTTC.

This chain uses TRBV7-9 with TRBJ2-5, with 16 bases aligning to TRBD2. Germline V CDR1 and CDR2: SEHNR, FQNEAQ (reference sequence). V was pared by 4 bases and J by 5 bases, with 7 bases of the junction left unmatched. The CDR3 totals 17 residues. CDR3 bases: TGTGCCAGCAGCTATGGGACTAGCGGGAGGGCCGGGGAGACCCAGTACTTC. This translates into CASSYGTSGRAGETQYF.

The J gene is TRBJ2-7, the V gene TRBV27; the D gene is possibly TRBD1 (6 bases). Germline V gives CDR1 MNHEY, CDR2 SMNVEV (reference sequence). This CDR3 is 17 amino acids long. V lost 3 bases and J 0 bases, leaving 18 bases between the germline ends. The CDR3 spells CASSFPSPGAGSYEQYF. The CDR3 bases are TGTGCCAGCAGTTTCCCCTCCCCAGGGGCCGGCTCCTACGAGCAGTACTTC.

This CDR3 is CASRPGVGTEAFF. In nucleotides, the CDR3 is TGTGCCAGCAGGCCAGGGGTCGGCACTGAAGCTTTCTTT. This chain uses TRBV5-8 with TRBJ1-1, with a weak D call TRBD1 (6 bases). The germline V gene has CDR1 SGHTS and CDR2 YDEGEE. The ends were cut back, 5 bases at V and 4 bases at J, with 12 bases in the middle. CDR3 size: 13 residues.

V and J are TRBV28 and TRBJ1-2; no clear D. Germline CDR1 and CDR2: MDHEN and SYDVKM. This CDR3 has 12 amino acids. Trimming pared 1 base from V and 5 bases from J, leaving 5 bases between. The DNA of the CDR3 is TGTGCCAGCAGTTTATCCGGGTATGGCTACACCTTC. Translating gives CASSLSGYGYTF.